This T cell receptor (beta chain) was recovered during a study of blood T cell repertoires in COVID-19. Overall study context: The analysed material was cDNA or gDNA that came from T cells, B-cell-depleted T cells, or PBMCs.

In the authors' methods: Nucleated cell number was recorded as an estimate derived from reference gene primer amplification. This table comes from immunoSEQ multiplex PCR, and its TCRdb copy is limited to in-frame clones, with some not included. That table furnishes V, J and clone size, whereas the DNA furnished D and trimming. The sample has 200,000 to 300,000 clones, roughly 90% seen once; the top ten hold roughly 2%. Trimming took 5 bases from V and 7 from J; bases not matched to a gene: 3. CDR1 is SNHLY, CDR2 FYNNEI, per germline. This CDR3 spans 14 amino acids. A few counts support this clone. What was sequenced was peripheral blood. J is TRBJ1-6 and V is TRBV2; 9 bases line up with TRBD1. The clonotype originates from a man aged 25 to 45 with active or convalescent COVID-19. CDR3 coding DNA: TGTGCCAGCAGTCGTGGACAGGGGAATTCACCCCTCCACTTT. Translating gives CASSRGQGNSPLHF. Drawing the rest from reference TRBV2 and TRBJ1-6, the complete variable domain is EPEVTQTPSHQVTQMGQEVILRCVPISNHLYFYWYRQILGQKVEFLVSFYNNEISEKSEIFDDQFSVERPDGSNFTLKIRSTKLEDSAMYFCASSRGQGNSPLHFGNGTRLTVT.